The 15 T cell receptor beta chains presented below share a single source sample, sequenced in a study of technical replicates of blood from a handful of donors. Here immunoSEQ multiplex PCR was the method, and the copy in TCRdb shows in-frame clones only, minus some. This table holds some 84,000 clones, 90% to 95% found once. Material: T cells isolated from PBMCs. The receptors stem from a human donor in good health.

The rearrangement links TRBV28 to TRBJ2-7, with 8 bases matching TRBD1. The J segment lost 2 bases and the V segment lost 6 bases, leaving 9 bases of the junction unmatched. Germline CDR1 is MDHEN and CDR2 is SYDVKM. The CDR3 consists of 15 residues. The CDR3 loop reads CASRPDREVAYEQYF. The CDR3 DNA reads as TGTGCCAGCAGGCCGGACAGGGAGGTCGCCTACGAGCAGTACTTC.

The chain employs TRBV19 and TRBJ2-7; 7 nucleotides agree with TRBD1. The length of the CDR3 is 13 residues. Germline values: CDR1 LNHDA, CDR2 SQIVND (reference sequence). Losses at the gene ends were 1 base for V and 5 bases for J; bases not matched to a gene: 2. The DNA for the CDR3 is TGTGCCAGTAGTATAGGACAGGGAGACGAGCAGTACTTC. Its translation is CASSIGQGDEQYF.

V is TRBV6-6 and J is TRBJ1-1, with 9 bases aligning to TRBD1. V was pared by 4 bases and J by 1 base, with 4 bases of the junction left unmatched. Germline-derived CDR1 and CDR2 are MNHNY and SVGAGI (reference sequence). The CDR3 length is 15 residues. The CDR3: CASSSSGQGNTEAFF. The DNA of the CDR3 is TGTGCCAGCAGTTCCTCGGGACAGGGGAACACTGAAGCTTTCTTT.

The CDR3 is CASSLAGLAGDEQYF. CDR3 DNA: TGTGCCAGCAGCTTAGCGGGACTAGCGGGAGACGAGCAGTACTTC. This chain connects TRBV7-2 to TRBJ2-7; 14 bases fit TRBD2. The CDR3 is 15 amino acids. Germline V gives CDR1 SGHTA, CDR2 FQGNSA. The trim removed 0 bases at V and 5 bases at J, leaving 0 bases unmatched.

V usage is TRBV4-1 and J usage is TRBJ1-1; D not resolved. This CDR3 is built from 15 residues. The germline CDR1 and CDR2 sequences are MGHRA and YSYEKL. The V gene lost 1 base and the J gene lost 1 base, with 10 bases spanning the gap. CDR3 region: CASSQGRSGNTEAFF. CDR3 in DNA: TGCGCCAGCAGCCAAGGGCGATCGGGGAACACTGAAGCTTTCTTT.

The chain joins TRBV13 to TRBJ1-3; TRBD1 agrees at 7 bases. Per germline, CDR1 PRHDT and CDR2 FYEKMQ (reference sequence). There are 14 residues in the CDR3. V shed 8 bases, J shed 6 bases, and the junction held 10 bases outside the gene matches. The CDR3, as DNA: TGTGCCAGCCGTAAACCGGGACAGATAAACACCATATATTTT. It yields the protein CASRKPGQINTIYF.

CDR3 DNA sequence: TGTGCCAGCAGCTTAGAGCCTAGCGGGAGAGGAGATACGCAGTATTTT. Protein product: CASSLEPSGRGDTQYF. V gene TRBV7-6 combines with J gene TRBJ2-3, with 10 nucleotides matching TRBD2. Germline V gene lookup returns CDR1 SGHVS and CDR2 FNYEAQ. This CDR3 spans 16 amino acids. V lost 1 base to trimming and J lost 5 bases; unmatched junction nucleotides: 6.

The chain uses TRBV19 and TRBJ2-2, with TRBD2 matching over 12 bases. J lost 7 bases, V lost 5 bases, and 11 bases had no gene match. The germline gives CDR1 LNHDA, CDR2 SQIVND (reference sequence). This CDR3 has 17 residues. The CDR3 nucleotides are TGTGCCAGTAGTCGTCGACTAGCGGGAGTCGTTGACGGGGAGCTGTTTTTT. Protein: CASSRRLAGVVDGELFF.

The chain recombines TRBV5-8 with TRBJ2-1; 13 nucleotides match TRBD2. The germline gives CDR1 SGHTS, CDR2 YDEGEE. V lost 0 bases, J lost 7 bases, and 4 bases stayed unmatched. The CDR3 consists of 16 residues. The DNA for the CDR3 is TGTGCCAGCAGCTTGGGACTAGCGGGAGGTAGAAATGAGCAGTTCTTC. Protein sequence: CASSLGLAGGRNEQFF. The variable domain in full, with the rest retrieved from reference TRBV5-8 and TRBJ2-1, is EAGVTQSPTHLIKTRGQQATLRCSPISGHTSVYWYQQALGLGLQFLLWYDEGEERNRGNFPPRFSGRQFPNYSSELNVNALELEDSALYLCASSLGLAGGRNEQFFGPGTRLTVL.

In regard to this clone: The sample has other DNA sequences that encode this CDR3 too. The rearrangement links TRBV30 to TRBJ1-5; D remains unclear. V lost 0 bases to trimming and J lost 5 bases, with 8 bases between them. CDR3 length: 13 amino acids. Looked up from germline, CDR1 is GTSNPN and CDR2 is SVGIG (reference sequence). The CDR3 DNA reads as TGTGCCTGGAGTGTTTCCGGGGATCAGCCCCAGCATTTT. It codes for CAWSVSGDQPQHF.

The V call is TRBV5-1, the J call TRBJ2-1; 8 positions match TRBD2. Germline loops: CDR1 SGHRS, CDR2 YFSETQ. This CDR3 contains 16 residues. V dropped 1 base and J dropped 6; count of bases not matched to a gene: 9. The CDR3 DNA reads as TGCGCCAGCAGCTTGTCCGAGCGGGAGATCCCCAATGAGCAGTTCTTC. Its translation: CASSLSEREIPNEQFF.

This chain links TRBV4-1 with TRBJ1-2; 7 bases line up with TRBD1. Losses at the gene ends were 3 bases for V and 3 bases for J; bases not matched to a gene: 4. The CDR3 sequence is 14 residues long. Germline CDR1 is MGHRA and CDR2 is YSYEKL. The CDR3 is CASSHRTGDYGYTF. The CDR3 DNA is TGCGCCAGCAGCCACCGCACAGGGGACTATGGCTACACCTTC.

The CDR3 region has the DNA TGTGCCAGCAGTTTAAAGGGGAACTCCTACGAGCAGTACTTC. It yields the protein CASSLKGNSYEQYF. V usage is TRBV27 and J usage is TRBJ2-7; TRBD1 is a possible D gene (5 bases). V was cut by 2 bases and J by 0 bases, with 8 bases left in between. This CDR3 has 14 residues. Germline values: CDR1 MNHEY, CDR2 SMNVEV (reference sequence).

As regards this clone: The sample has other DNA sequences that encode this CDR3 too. The CDR3 region has the DNA TGTGCCAGCAGCTTGACTGTGAACACTGAAGCTTTCTTT. Encoded protein: CASSLTVNTEAFF. This chain joins TRBV7-2 and TRBJ1-1, with D unclear. The CDR3 extends over 13 amino acids. CDR1 and CDR2 from the germline V gene are SGHTA and FQGNSA. Trimming took 3 bases from V and 0 from J, leaving 5 bases between them.

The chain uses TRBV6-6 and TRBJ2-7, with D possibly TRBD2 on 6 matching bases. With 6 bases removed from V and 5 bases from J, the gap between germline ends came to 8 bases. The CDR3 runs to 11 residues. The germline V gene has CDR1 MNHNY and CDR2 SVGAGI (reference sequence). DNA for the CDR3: TGTGCCAGCAGGAGGAGGGACGAGCAGTACTTC. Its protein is CASRRRDEQYF.